These 3 T cell receptor beta chains were all obtained from the same sample, sequenced in a study of blood T cell repertoires in COVID-19. Data came from immunoSEQ multiplex PCR; TCRdb stores just in-frame clones and leaves some out. Of roughly 230,000 clones listed, roughly 80% are singletons. The sequenced material came from peripheral blood. The origin of the receptors is a woman between 50 and 59 years old with acute or convalescent COVID-19.

This chain joins TRBV12-3 or TRBV12-4 and TRBJ2-7; no clear D gene. This CDR3 is built from 12 residues. The V end was cut by 4 bases, the J end by 8 bases, with 12 bases between. This chain's CDR3 is CASSWASRKQYF. The CDR3 bases are TGTGCCAGCAGTTGGGCGTCCCGGAAGCAGTACTTC.

The V call is TRBV18, the J call TRBJ1-1; tentatively, D is TRBD1 (5 bases). CDR3 length equals 13 residues. The V end lost 6 bases, the J end lost 4 bases, and 12 bases lay between the germline ends. Germline V lookup: CDR1 KGHSH, CDR2 LQKENI. Here the CDR3 reads CASSEGGTTEAFF. The CDR3 nucleotides read TGTGCCAGCTCCGAGGGCGGGACCACTGAAGCTTTCTTT.

The chain employs TRBV7-2 and TRBJ2-1; D is possibly TRBD2 (7 bases). CDR1 is SGHTA and CDR2 is FQGNSA in the germline V gene. The V end lost 1 base, the J end lost 6 bases, and 13 bases lay between the germline ends. The CDR3 has 15 amino acids. The CDR3: CASSLVGGRGNEQFF. In nucleotides, the CDR3 is TGTGCCAGCAGCTTAGTAGGGGGGAGGGGCAATGAGCAGTTCTTC.